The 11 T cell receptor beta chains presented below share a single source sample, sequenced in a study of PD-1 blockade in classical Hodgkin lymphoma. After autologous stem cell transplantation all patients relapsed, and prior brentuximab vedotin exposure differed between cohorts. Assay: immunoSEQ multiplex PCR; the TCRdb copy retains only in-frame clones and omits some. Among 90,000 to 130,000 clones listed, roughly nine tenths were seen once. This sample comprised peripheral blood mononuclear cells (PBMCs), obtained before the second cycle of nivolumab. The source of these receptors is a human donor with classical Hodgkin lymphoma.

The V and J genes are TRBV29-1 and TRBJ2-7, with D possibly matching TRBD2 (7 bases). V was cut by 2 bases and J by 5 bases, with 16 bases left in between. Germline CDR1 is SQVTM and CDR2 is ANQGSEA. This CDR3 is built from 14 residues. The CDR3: CSVELRGGRNEQYF. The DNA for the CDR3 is TGCAGCGTTGAATTGAGGGGGGGCCGCAACGAGCAGTACTTC.

This CDR3 reads CASSLGPRSTYEQYF. The DNA for the CDR3 is TGTGCCAGCAGCTTAGGACCGCGGAGCACCTACGAGCAGTACTTC. This sequence joins TRBV7-9 and TRBJ2-7; D is uncertain. The CDR3 is 15 amino acids. Deletions cut 1 base from V and 2 bases from J, with 12 bases between. The germline gives CDR1 SEHNR, CDR2 FQNEAQ (reference sequence).

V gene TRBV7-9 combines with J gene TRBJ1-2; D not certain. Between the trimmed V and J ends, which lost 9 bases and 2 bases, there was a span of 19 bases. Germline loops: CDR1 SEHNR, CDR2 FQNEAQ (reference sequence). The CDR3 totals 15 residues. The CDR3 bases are TGTGCCAGAGAAAAACCGACACGCTCGAACTATGGCTACACCTTC. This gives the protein CAREKPTRSNYGYTF.

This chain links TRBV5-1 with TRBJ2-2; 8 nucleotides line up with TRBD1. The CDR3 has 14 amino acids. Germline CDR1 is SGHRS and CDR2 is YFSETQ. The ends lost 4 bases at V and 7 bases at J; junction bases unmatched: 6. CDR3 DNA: TGCGCCAGCAGCCAGACAGGGGTTATCGGGGAGCTGTTTTTT. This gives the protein CASSQTGVIGELFF.

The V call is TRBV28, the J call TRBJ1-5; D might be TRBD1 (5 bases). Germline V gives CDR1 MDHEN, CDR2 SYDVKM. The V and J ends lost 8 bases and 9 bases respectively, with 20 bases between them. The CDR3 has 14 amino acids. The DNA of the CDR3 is TGTGCCAGCTCCTTGGGCGGCAGGGCTTGGCCCCAGCATTTT. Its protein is CASSLGGRAWPQHF.

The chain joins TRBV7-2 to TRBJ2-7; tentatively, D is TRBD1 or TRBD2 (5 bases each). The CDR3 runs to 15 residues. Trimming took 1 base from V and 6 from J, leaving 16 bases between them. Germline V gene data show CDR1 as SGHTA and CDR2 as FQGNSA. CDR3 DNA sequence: TGTGCCAGCAGCTTAGAGGGGAGAGCTGGGGTCGAGCAGTACTTC. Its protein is CASSLEGRAGVEQYF. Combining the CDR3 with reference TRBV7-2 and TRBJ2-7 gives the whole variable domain GAGVSQSPSNKVTEKGKDVELRCDPISGHTALYWYRQSLGQGLEFLIYFQGNSAPDKSGLPSDRFSAERTGGSVSTLTIQRTQQEDSAVYLCASSLEGRAGVEQYFGPGTRLTVT.

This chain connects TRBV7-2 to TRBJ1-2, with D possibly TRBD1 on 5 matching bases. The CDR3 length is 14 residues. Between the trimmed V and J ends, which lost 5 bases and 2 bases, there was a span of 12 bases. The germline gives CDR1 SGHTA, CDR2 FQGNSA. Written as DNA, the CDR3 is TGTGCCAGCAGCCCCCCCGGGGGGAACTATGGCTACACCTTC. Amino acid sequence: CASSPPGGNYGYTF.

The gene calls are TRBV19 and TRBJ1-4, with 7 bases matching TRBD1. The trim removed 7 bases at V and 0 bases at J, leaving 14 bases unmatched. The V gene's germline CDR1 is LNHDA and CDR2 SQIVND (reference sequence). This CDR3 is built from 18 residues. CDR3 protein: CASTPRGTDYTTNEKLFF. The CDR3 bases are TGTGCCAGTACCCCTCGGGGGACAGACTATACAACTAATGAAAAACTGTTTTTT.

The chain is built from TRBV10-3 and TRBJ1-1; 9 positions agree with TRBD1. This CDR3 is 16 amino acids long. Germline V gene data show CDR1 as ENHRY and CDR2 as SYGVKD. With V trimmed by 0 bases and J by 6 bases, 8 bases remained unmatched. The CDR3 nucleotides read TGTGCCATCAGTGAGTCCCGACAGGGGGTTTCCCCTGAAGCTTTCTTT. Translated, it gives CAISESRQGVSPEAFF.

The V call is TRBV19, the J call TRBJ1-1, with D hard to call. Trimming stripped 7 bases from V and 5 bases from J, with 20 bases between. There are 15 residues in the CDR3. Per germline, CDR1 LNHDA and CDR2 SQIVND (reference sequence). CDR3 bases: TGTGCCAGTAATTTTGACCTAATGGGCGGAACTGAAGCTTTCTTT. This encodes CASNFDLMGGTEAFF.

CDR3 DNA: TGTGCCAGCAGCTCATACCCCTACGAGCAGTACTTC. Translating gives CASSSYPYEQYF. The chain has TRBV5-8 and TRBJ2-7; D ambiguous. Germline loops: CDR1 SGHTS, CDR2 YDEGEE. Trimming took off 3 bases at V and 2 bases at J, with 6 bases between the two ends. This CDR3 has 12 residues.